One sample yielded the 15 T cell receptor beta chains listed below, sequenced in a study of blood T cell repertoires in COVID-19. Repertoires were generated with immunoSEQ multiplex PCR, while TCRdb's copy carries only in-frame clones and drops some. This sample yields around 120,000 clones, of which 85% to 90% are seen a single time; 32% belongs to the top ten. The sequenced sample was peripheral blood. The receptors here all came from a woman over 75 with acute or convalescent COVID-19.

The V call is TRBV19, the J call TRBJ1-3, with 7 bases matching TRBD1. The V and J ends lost 4 bases and 3 bases, in that order; junction bases with no gene match: 3. Germline V lookup: CDR1 LNHDA, CDR2 SQIVND (reference sequence). The CDR3 covers 14 residues. The chain's CDR3 is CASSTGDSGNTIYF. In DNA form, the CDR3 reads TGTGCCAGTAGTACCGGGGACAGTGGAAACACCATATATTTT.

The rearrangement joins TRBV11-3 to TRBJ2-3; 13 nucleotides line up with TRBD2. From germline, CDR1 is SGHNT and CDR2 YENEEA. V trimming: 1 base; J trimming: 8 bases; junction bases outside the gene matches: 0. CDR3 length equals 14 residues. The CDR3 DNA is TGTGCCAGCAGCTTAGGACTAGCGGGGGGTACGCAGTATTTT. Protein product: CASSLGLAGGTQYF.

This clone came up once. The CDR3 sequence: CASSFVLAGTYEQYF. In DNA form, the CDR3 reads TGTGCCAGCAGCTTCGTCCTAGCGGGGACCTACGAGCAGTACTTC. The J gene is TRBJ2-7, the V gene TRBV11-2, with 9 bases lining up with TRBD2. The CDR3 length is 15 residues. Germline V gene lookup returns CDR1 SGHAT and CDR2 FQNNGV. J lost 2 bases, V lost 3 bases, and 5 bases had no gene match.

This chain uses TRBV7-9 with TRBJ2-7; possible D gene TRBD2, 5 bases. The V gene lost 3 bases and the J gene lost 5 bases, with 8 bases spanning the gap. Germline-derived CDR1 and CDR2 are SEHNR and FQNEAQ (reference sequence). The CDR3 is 12 residues long. The CDR3 is CASSLFGDEQYF. The CDR3 bases are TGTGCCAGCAGCTTGTTCGGGGACGAGCAGTACTTC.

J is TRBJ1-6 and V is TRBV28; 9 nucleotides line up with TRBD1. The CDR3 sequence is 14 residues long. Germline-derived CDR1 and CDR2 are MDHEN and SYDVKM. The V and J ends lost 7 bases and 9 bases, in that order; junction bases with no gene match: 7. CDR3 in amino acids: CASTEGQGGSPLHF. The CDR3 nucleotides read TGTGCCAGCACCGAGGGACAGGGCGGTTCACCCCTCCACTTT.

The V call is TRBV7-3, the J call TRBJ2-3, with D tentatively TRBD2 (6 bases). The germline V and J ends were trimmed by 5 bases and 4 bases, with 10 bases remaining between them. Germline V gene lookup returns CDR1 SGHTA and CDR2 FQGTGA. The length of the CDR3 is 13 residues. The DNA of the CDR3 is TGTGCCAGCAGCCCAAAGCGGGCAGATACGCAGTATTTT. This gives the protein CASSPKRADTQYF.

The J gene is TRBJ2-7, the V gene TRBV7-9, with 9 bases fitting TRBD2. Germline trimming cut 4 bases from V and 3 bases from J; bases unmatched to any gene: 10. This CDR3 comprises 16 residues. Germline V gene data show CDR1 as SEHNR and CDR2 as FQNEAQ (reference sequence). The CDR3 DNA is TGTGCCAGCAGCTCGAGCGGGGGGAATTTCCGCTACGAGCAGTACTTC. Its translation: CASSSSGGNFRYEQYF.

The rearrangement uses TRBV5-1 and TRBJ2-5, with 14 bases that match TRBD2. This CDR3 is built from 15 residues. Per the germline V gene, CDR1 is SGHRS and CDR2 is YFSETQ. Trimming at V came to 3 bases and at J to 3 bases, leaving 1 base not matched to a gene. The CDR3 spells CASSWTSGGKETQYF. In DNA, the CDR3 is TGCGCCAGCAGCTGGACTAGCGGGGGGAAAGAGACCCAGTACTTC.

The chain employs TRBV20-1 and TRBJ2-1, with D perhaps TRBD2 (5 bases). The CDR3 length is 11 residues. Per germline, CDR1 DFQATT and CDR2 SNEGSKA (reference sequence). V dropped 6 bases and J dropped 4 bases, with 7 bases sitting between them. CDR3 in DNA: TGCAGTGCGTCGGGGTACAATGAGCAGTTCTTC. It encodes CSASGYNEQFF.

The rearrangement links TRBV18 to TRBJ2-7; D not resolved. V lost 1 base and J lost 5, with 9 bases in between. Per the germline V gene, CDR1 is KGHSH and CDR2 is LQKENI. The CDR3 has 13 amino acids. CDR3 sequence reads: CASSPRQYDEQYF. CDR3 DNA sequence: TGTGCCAGCTCACCACGTCAGTACGACGAGCAGTACTTC.

This clone was seen a handful of times. The rearrangement links TRBV11-1 to TRBJ1-1; D is ambiguous. The germline gives CDR1 SGHAT, CDR2 FQDESV (reference sequence). This CDR3 contains 13 residues. The V end was cut by 2 bases, the J end by 1 base, with 5 bases between. The CDR3 sequence is CASSLIKNTEAFF. The CDR3 region has the DNA TGTGCCAGCAGCTTAATAAAGAACACTGAAGCTTTCTTT.

This clone was counted once. V gene TRBV24-1 combines with J gene TRBJ2-1, with D possibly being TRBD2 (5 bases). V was pared by 3 bases and J by 10 bases, with 12 bases between. Germline CDR1 reads KGHDR; CDR2 reads SFDVKD. The length of the CDR3 is 13 residues. In DNA, the CDR3 is TGTGCCACCAGTGATGGGGAGCGGACGGAGCAGTTCTTC. This translates into CATSDGERTEQFF.

The CDR3 spells CASSLGTDMNTEAFF. As DNA, the CDR3 is TGTGCCAGCAGTTTGGGTACAGATATGAACACTGAAGCTTTCTTT. The rearrangement uses TRBV28 and TRBJ1-1; no definite D call. Germline V gene lookup returns CDR1 MDHEN and CDR2 SYDVKM. The CDR3 length is 15 residues. The V and J ends lost 3 bases and 0 bases respectively, with 11 bases between them.

The rearrangement uses TRBV11-2 and TRBJ2-7; TRBD1 matches at 8 bases. V lost 4 bases and J lost 4; bases outside the gene matches: 6. Germline values: CDR1 SGHAT, CDR2 FQNNGV. This CDR3 has 14 residues. The CDR3 is CASSSHRTGYEQYF. CDR3 sequence (DNA): TGTGCCAGCAGCTCACATAGGACAGGGTACGAGCAGTACTTC.

The chain combines TRBV21-1 with TRBJ2-3; the table assigns TRBD2, which was not confirmed against the DNA. TRBV21-1 is listed as a pseudogene. The CDR3 has 21 residues. The CDR3 nucleotides read TGTGCCAGCAGCAACCAAGCTCCGGTGGTACCGGCGGGAACTAGCACAGATACGCAGTATTTT. Translated: CASSNQAPVVPAGTSTDTQYF.